This T cell receptor beta chain comes out of a study of blood T cell repertoires in COVID-19. Germline lookup yields CDR1 SGHNT and CDR2 YENEEA. The CDR3 loop spans 18 amino acids. Trimming removed 1 base at V and 5 bases at J, with 23 bases between. Produced via immunoSEQ multiplex PCR; TCRdb's table is partial and in-frame only. Found here are hundreds of thousands of clones, 88% of them singletons; the top ten hold 1%. The material sequenced was PBMCs or T cells enriched from blood (not recorded which). The V gene is TRBV11-3, the J gene TRBJ2-5; tentative D call: TRBD1 (9 bases). The sequence was collected from a woman in her twenties or thirties who had recovered from COVID-19. In DNA, the CDR3 is TGTGCCAGCAGCTTAGCCCAGGGTAGTAGCGGGACAGGGGAGACCCAGTACTTC. Translated: CASSLAQGSSGTGETQYF.